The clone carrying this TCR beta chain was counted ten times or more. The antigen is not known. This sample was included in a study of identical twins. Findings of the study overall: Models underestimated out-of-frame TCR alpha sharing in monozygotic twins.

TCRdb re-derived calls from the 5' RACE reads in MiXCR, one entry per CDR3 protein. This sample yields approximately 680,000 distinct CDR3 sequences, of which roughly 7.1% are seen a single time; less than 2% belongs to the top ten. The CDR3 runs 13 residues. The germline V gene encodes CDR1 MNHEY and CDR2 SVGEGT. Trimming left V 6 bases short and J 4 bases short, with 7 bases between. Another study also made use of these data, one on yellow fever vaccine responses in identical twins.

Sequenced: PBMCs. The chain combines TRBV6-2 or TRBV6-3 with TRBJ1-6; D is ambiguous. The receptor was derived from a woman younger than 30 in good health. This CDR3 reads CASSPGYNSPLHF. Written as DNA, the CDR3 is TGTGCCAGCAGCCCGGGGTATAATTCACCCCTCCACTTT.